This entry lists 3 T cell receptor beta chains sequenced from one sample in a study of CD8 T cells in Susac syndrome. RNA was extracted with the RNeasy kit, and a quantity of 0.5 to 1 ug was reverse transcribed using random hexamers. TCRdb analysed the immunoSEQ multiplex PCR reads with MiXCR anew, one entry per CDR3 protein. This sample has hundreds of thousands of distinct CDR3 sequences, with about 93% found just once. Specimen: CD8+ T cells from PBMCs. The receptor set was obtained from a human donor with multiple sclerosis.

The rearrangement links TRBV20-1 to TRBJ1-2; D is perhaps TRBD1 (5 bases). This CDR3 contains 18 residues. Germline V gives CDR1 DFQATT, CDR2 SNEGSKA (reference sequence). Trimming cost V 1 base and J 0 bases, with 21 bases left between them. As DNA, the CDR3 is TGCAGTGCTAGAGTCCCCGGTTTGGGGGAGCCTCCTAACTATGGCTACACCTTC. Protein sequence: CSARVPGLGEPPNYGYTF.

The genes are TRBV4-3 and TRBJ1-2, with TRBD1 as a possible D gene (5 bases). CDR3 size: 15 residues. V was pared by 6 bases and J by 0 bases, with 14 bases between. Germline CDR1 is LGHNA and CDR2 is YSLEER. CDR3 DNA sequence: TGCGCCAGCAGTTGGGCAGGGCCTACTAACTATGGCTACACCTTC. This sequence encodes CASSWAGPTNYGYTF.

CDR3 sequence (DNA): TGTGCCAGCAGCGCCGTACTAGCGGATTACAATGAGCAGTTCTTC. This codes for CASSAVLADYNEQFF. The V gene is TRBV7-9, the J gene TRBJ2-1; 8 bases match TRBD2. The CDR3 totals 15 residues. Unmatched junction bases numbered 7, after V lost 5 bases and J lost 4 bases. Germline-derived CDR1 and CDR2 are SEHNR and FQNEAQ (reference sequence).